This T cell receptor (beta chain) comes out of a study of blood T cell repertoires in COVID-19. As for the study in general: The study drew acute and convalescent COVID-19 samples from the United States, Italy and Spain. PBMCs, B-cell-depleted T cells, or T cells were the source of the cDNA or gDNA that made up the material.

With respect to this clone: The same CDR3 can be traced to other DNA sequences in this sample.

In the source study's methods: Amplification from reference gene primers served as the basis for estimated nucleated cell counts. Profiling relied on immunoSEQ multiplex PCR, and the TCRdb table lists in-frame clones only, not all of them. The DNA was the basis for D and trimming; V, J and clone size are from that table. Counted here are 250,000 or so clones, about 68% occurring once; the ten biggest clones make up about 3%. The CDR3 contains 15 residues. Per the germline V gene, CDR1 is MNHEY and CDR2 is SVGAGI. V shed 6 bases, J shed 0 bases, and the junction held 5 bases outside the gene matches. This chain uses TRBV6-5 with TRBJ1-3; 7 bases are shared with TRBD1. The receptor was isolated from a woman of 80 years or more with acute or convalescent COVID-19. The sample comprised peripheral blood. This CDR3 reads CASRDRPNSGNTIYF. DNA for the CDR3: TGTGCCAGCAGGGACAGGCCCAACTCTGGAAACACCATATATTTT.